A selection of T cell receptor beta chains follows, all from one sample in a study of T cells after yellow fever vaccination. TCRdb re-derived calls from the 5' RACE reads in MiXCR, one entry per CDR3 protein. The sample lists a few hundred thousand distinct CDR3 sequences, 17% seen once, with around 16% in the top ten. The sequencing used PBMCs, collected roughly 5 days after the first yellow fever vaccination. The receptors shown here come from a young man who received the YFV17D yellow fever vaccine. Both conserved end residues are part of each CDR3. A D gene is named only where the DNA matches it firmly. Not every row has a clone size; where given, it reads once, few, many or a size class.

>-|TRBJ1-1|TRBV5-1|15|-
CASNLQFGVNTEAFF
TGCGCCAGCAATCTGCAGTTTGGAGTGAACACTGAAGCTTTCTTT
>-|TRBJ2-4|TRBV7-9|17|-
CASSLFDLSGLKNIQYF
TGTGCCAGCAGCTTATTCGACCTTAGCGGCCTCAAAAACATTCAGTACTTC
>TRBD1|TRBJ1-4|TRBV5-1|17|-
CASSLGDRRGTNEKLFF
TGCGCCAGCAGCTTGGGGGACAGACGAGGAACTAATGAAAAACTGTTTTTT
>TRBD2|TRBJ2-2|TRBV4-2|18|many
CASSQGLSGGADTGELFF
TGTGCCAGCAGCCAAGGATTAAGCGGGGGGGCGGACACCGGGGAGCTGTTTTTT
>-|TRBJ2-7|TRBV15|16|-
CATSRPRTEKFYEQYF
TGTGCCACCAGCAGACCAAGGACAGAGAAATTCTACGAGCAGTACTTC
>TRBD1|TRBJ2-7|TRBV29-1|15|-
CSVGRTGVARGEQYF
TGCAGCGTTGGTCGGACAGGAGTCGCCCGGGGTGAGCAGTACTTC
>-|TRBJ1-5|TRBV4-1|15|-
CASSQGLYSNQPQHF
TGCGCCAGCAGCCAAGGTCTTTATAGCAATCAGCCCCAGCATTTT
>TRBD2|TRBJ2-5|TRBV7-3|15|-
CASSLRAGGPETQYF
TGTGCCAGCAGCTTAAGAGCGGGGGGGCCTGAGACCCAGTACTTC
>-|TRBJ1-5|TRBV7-8|14|-
CASSIDRMHQPQHF
TGTGCCAGCAGCATAGACAGGATGCATCAGCCCCAGCATTTT
>-|TRBJ2-2|TRBV4-3|14|few
CASSRGTNTGELFF
TGCGCCAGCAGCCGGGGGACGAACACCGGGGAGCTGTTTTTT
>TRBD2|TRBJ2-3|TRBV24-1|16|-
CATSDPLAGGPDTQYF
TGTGCCACCAGTGATCCACTAGCGGGGGGCCCAGATACGCAGTATTTT
>-|TRBJ2-3|TRBV18|14|-
CASSRDQSTDTQYF
TGTGCCAGCTCACGGGACCAGAGCACAGATACGCAGTATTTT
>-|TRBJ2-3|TRBV28|13|few
CASNSGYTDTQYF
TGTGCCAGCAACTCGGGGTACACAGATACGCAGTATTTT
>-|TRBJ2-1|TRBV5-1|16|many
CASSLNRGLLHNEQFF
TGCGCCAGCAGCTTGAATCGGGGACTCCTCCACAATGAGCAGTTCTTC
>-|TRBJ2-3|TRBV7-3|13|few
CASRFAGTDTQYF
TGTGCCAGCAGGTTCGCGGGGACAGATACGCAGTATTTT
>-|TRBJ1-1|TRBV4-3|14|few
CASSPHGANTEAFF
TGCGCCAGCAGCCCCCATGGGGCGAACACTGAAGCTTTCTTT
>-|TRBJ2-3|TRBV7-9|14|-
CSSSFRDPTDTQYF
TGTTCCAGCAGCTTCCGGGACCCCACAGATACGCAGTATTTT
>TRBD1|TRBJ2-1|TRBV5-1|17|-
CASSLAVGRQGANEQFF
TGCGCCAGCAGCTTGGCCGTAGGTAGGCAGGGGGCCAATGAGCAGTTCTTC
>-|TRBJ2-2|TRBV6-5|15|many
CASSYDGYSTGELFF
TGTGCCAGCAGTTACGACGGTTACAGCACCGGGGAGCTGTTTTTT
>-|TRBJ1-6|TRBV5-1|13|few
CASSNRANSPLHF
TGCGCCAGCAGCAACAGGGCTAATTCACCCCTCCACTTT
>TRBD2|TRBJ2-3|TRBV7-9|14|few
CASVPRGGPDTQYF
TGTGCCAGCGTCCCTCGGGGGGGTCCAGATACGCAGTATTTT
>-|TRBJ2-2|TRBV12-3/TRBV12-4|14|few
CASSFGLYTGELFF
TGTGCCAGCAGTTTTGGCTTGTACACCGGGGAGCTGTTTTTT
>-|TRBJ1-6|TRBV12-3/TRBV12-4|14|-
CASTWYGDNSPLHF
TGTGCCAGCACCTGGTATGGGGATAATTCACCCCTCCACTTT
>TRBD1|TRBJ2-7|TRBV5-1|14|few
CASSGQGALYEQYF
TGCGCCAGCAGCGGACAGGGGGCTCTATACGAGCAGTACTTC
>TRBD1|TRBJ1-5|TRBV12-3/TRBV12-4|14|-
CAISSQGNNQPQHF
TGTGCCATTTCCTCACAGGGGAACAATCAGCCCCAGCATTTT
>-|TRBJ2-3|TRBV20-1|12|-
CSARDNTDTQYF
TGCAGTGCTAGGGACAATACAGATACGCAGTATTTT
>-|TRBJ2-3|TRBV7-2|15|-
CASSLVGISTDTQYF
TGTGCCAGCAGCTTAGTCGGGATTAGCACAGATACGCAGTATTTT
>-|TRBJ2-1|TRBV11-2|13|-
CASRKGSDNEQFF
TGTGCCAGCAGAAAGGGGAGTGACAATGAGCAGTTCTTC
>-|TRBJ1-1|TRBV15|11|-
CATSGNTEAFF
TGTGCCACCAGCGGGAACACTGAAGCTTTCTTT
>-|TRBJ2-7|TRBV12-3/TRBV12-4|12|few
CASSGRAYAQYF
TGTGCCAGCAGTGGACGCGCCTACGCGCAGTACTTC
>-|TRBJ1-6|TRBV24-1|12|-
CATSEPRGVLHF
TGTGCCACCAGTGAACCTAGGGGTGTCCTCCACTTT
>-|TRBJ2-3|TRBV24-1|16|few
CATSDPGSQGTDTQYF
TGTGCCACCAGTGACCCGGGTTCCCAAGGCACAGATACGCAGTATTTT
>-|TRBJ2-2|TRBV29-1|13|few
CSASGLLFGELFF
TGCAGCGCATCGGGACTTCTTTTCGGGGAGCTGTTTTTT
>TRBD2|TRBJ2-1|TRBV30|16|few
CAWSFSGGAYYNEQFF
TGTGCCTGGTCTTTTAGCGGGGGGGCATACTACAATGAGCAGTTCTTC
>TRBD1|TRBJ2-3|TRBV4-1|15|-
CASSQRTGNTDTQYF
TGCGCCAGCAGCCAGCGGACAGGGAACACAGATACGCAGTATTTT
>TRBD2|TRBJ2-5|TRBV25-1|14|-
CASSDSLGGETQYF
TGTGCCAGCAGTGATTCCCTGGGAGGGGAGACCCAGTACTTC
>-|TRBJ2-5|TRBV20-1|12|-
CSAGVGTQVVHF
TGCAGTGCTGGAGTAGGAACGCAGGTGGTTCACTTC
>-|TRBJ2-3|TRBV20-1|15|few
CSAPRGGRETDTQYF
TGCAGTGCCCCTAGGGGGGGCAGGGAAACAGATACGCAGTATTTT
>-|TRBJ2-2|TRBV12-3/TRBV12-4|11|few
CASMGAGELFF
TGTGCCAGCATGGGGGCCGGGGAGCTGTTTTTT
>-|TRBJ2-1|TRBV5-1|14|-
CASSKFGPDNEQFF
TGCGCCAGCAGCAAATTCGGGCCGGACAATGAGCAGTTCTTC
>-|TRBJ1-1|TRBV2|11|-
CASRATVEAFF
TGTGCCAGCAGGGCGACAGTTGAAGCTTTCTTT
>TRBD1|TRBJ2-1|TRBV12-3/TRBV12-4|16|-
CASSLGVWTGYNEQFF
TGTGCCAGCAGTTTGGGGGTGTGGACAGGGTACAATGAGCAGTTCTTC
>-|TRBJ2-1|TRBV20-1|14|once
CSARDLEGTDEQFF
TGCAGTGCTAGAGATCTGGAGGGTACCGATGAGCAGTTCTTC
>-|TRBJ2-1|TRBV4-1|13|-
CASSQGRGNEQFF
TGCGCCAGCAGCCAAGGTAGGGGAAATGAGCAGTTCTTC
>TRBD1|TRBJ1-5|TRBV5-1|15|-
CASSFTGAVDQPQHF
TGCGCCAGCAGCTTTACAGGGGCGGTCGATCAGCCCCAGCATTTT
>-|TRBJ2-6|TRBV5-1|17|few
CASSLSGRTSGANVLTF
TGCGCCAGCAGCTTAAGCGGACGGACCTCTGGGGCCAACGTCCTGACTTTC
>-|TRBJ1-6|TRBV6-5|15|-
CASSYSGRGDSPLHF
TGTGCCAGCAGTTACTCAGGCCGCGGGGATTCACCCCTCCACTTT
>TRBD2|TRBJ2-2|TRBV5-1|16|many
CASIPSGGPFTGELFF
TGCGCCAGCATTCCGTCGGGGGGGCCGTTCACCGGGGAGCTGTTTTTT
>TRBD2|TRBJ2-1|TRBV7-3|13|-
CASSLSLAGEQFF
TGTGCCAGCAGCTTAAGTCTAGCGGGGGAGCAGTTCTTC